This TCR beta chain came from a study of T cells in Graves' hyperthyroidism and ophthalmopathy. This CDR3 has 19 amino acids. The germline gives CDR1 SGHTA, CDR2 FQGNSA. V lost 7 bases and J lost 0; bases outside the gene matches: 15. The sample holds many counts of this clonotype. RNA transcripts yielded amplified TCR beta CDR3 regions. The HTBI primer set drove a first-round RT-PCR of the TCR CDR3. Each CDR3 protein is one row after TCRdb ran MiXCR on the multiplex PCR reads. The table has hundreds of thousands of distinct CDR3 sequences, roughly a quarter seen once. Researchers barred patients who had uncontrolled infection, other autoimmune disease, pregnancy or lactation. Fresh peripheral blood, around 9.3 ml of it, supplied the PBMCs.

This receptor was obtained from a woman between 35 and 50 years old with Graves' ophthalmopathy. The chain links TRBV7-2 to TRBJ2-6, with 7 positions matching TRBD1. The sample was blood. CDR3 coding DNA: TGTGCCAGCACCGCCCAGGGGGAGAGTCTGTTCTCTGGGGCCAACGTCCTGACTTTC. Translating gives CASTAQGESLFSGANVLTF.